This T cell receptor beta chain was identified in a study of metastatic and nonmetastatic thyroid tumors. Study in general: Repertoire comparisons spanned blood and tumor or nodule tissue from malignant and benign thyroid patients. General observations from the study: Reported TCR beta diversity, measured in blood and tumor, was significantly higher for malignant thyroid tumors than for benign nodules.

The length of the CDR3 is 15 residues. V was shortened by 4 bases and J by 2 bases, with 14 bases between the two germline ends. Germline CDR1 ENHRY, CDR2 SYGVKD. The sample holds a few counts of this clone. What it recognizes is unknown. Possible read error: a much larger clone is one base away. No treatment of any kind had been given to any patient before thyroid surgery. In the original workflow: A classifier for distant metastasis in papillary thyroid cancer was constructed using CDR3 differences observed across clinicopathological groups. Using MiXCR, TCRdb reanalyzed the PCR reads. These V and J calls rely on TCRdb rather than the paper's analysis. The table records roughly 75,000 clones, around 12% of them present only once.

The source of this sequence is a female donor with papillary thyroid cancer or a benign thyroid nodule (not recorded which). Some clones in this sample may be carry-over from other donors' samples. The sample taken for sequencing was tumor tissue. This chain connects TRBV10-3 to TRBJ1-2; the D is unclear. The CDR3 DNA is TGTGCCATCAGTGTGAAGGTGATTGAGAACTATGGCTACACCTTC. This sequence encodes CAISVKVIENYGYTF.